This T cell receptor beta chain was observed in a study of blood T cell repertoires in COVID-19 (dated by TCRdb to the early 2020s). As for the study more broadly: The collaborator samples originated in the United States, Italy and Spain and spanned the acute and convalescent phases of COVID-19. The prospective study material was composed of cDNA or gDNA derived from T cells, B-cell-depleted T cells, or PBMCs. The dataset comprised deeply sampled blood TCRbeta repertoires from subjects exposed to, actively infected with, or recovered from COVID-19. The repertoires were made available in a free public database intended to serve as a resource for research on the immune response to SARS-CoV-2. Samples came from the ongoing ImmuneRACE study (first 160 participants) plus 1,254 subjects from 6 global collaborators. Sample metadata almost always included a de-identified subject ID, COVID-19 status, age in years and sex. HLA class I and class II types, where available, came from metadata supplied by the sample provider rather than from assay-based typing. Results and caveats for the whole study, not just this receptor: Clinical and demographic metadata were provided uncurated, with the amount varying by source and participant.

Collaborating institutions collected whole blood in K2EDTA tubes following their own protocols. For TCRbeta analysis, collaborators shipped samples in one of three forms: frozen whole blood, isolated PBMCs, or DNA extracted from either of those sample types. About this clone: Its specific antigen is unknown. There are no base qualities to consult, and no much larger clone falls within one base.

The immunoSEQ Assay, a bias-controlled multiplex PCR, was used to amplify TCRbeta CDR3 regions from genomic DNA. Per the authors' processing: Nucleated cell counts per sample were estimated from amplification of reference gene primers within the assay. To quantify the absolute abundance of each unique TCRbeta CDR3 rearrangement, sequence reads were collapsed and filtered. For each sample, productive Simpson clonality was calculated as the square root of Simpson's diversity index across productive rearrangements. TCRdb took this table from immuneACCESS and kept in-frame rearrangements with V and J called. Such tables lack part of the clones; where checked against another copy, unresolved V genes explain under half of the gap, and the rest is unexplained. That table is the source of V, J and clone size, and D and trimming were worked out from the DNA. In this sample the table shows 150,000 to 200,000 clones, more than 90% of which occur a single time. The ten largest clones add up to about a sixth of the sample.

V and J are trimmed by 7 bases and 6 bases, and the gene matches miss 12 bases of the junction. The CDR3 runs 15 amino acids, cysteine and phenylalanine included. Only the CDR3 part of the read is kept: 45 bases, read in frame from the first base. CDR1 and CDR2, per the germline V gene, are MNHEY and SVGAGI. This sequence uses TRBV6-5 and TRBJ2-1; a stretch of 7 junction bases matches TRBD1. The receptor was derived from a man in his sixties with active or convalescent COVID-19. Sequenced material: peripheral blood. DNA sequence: TGTGCCAGCAACCCGACAGGGACATACTCCAATGAGCAGTTCTTC. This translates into CASNPTGTYSNEQFF.